These 24 T cell receptor beta chains were all obtained from the same sample, sequenced in a study of T cells in Graves' hyperthyroidism and ophthalmopathy. Researchers amplified the TCR beta CDR3 regions from RNA transcripts. RT-PCR in the first round (using the HTBI primer set) targeted the TCR CDR3. Each CDR3 protein gets one entry after TCRdb re-called the multiplex PCR reads with MiXCR. The sample holds about 500,000 distinct CDR3 sequences, 16% seen once. The source material was blood. The receptors come from a woman aged 18-30 years with Graves' hyperthyroidism.

This clonotype was seen many times. The V call is TRBV2, the J call TRBJ2-7; D gene unclear. Trimming pared 8 bases from V and 7 bases from J, leaving 21 bases between. CDR1 and CDR2 (germline): SNHLY, FYNNEI. CDR3 length: 14 residues. The CDR3 region is CASSLAASLGEQYF. CDR3 nucleotides: TGTGCCAGCTCCTTGGCCGCGTCCTTGGGGGAGCAGTACTTC.

Ten or more counts support this clonotype. CDR3 protein: CASSFPGSSGYEQYF. In nucleotides, the CDR3 is TGTGCCAGCAGCTTTCCAGGAAGCTCGGGCTACGAGCAGTACTTC. The rearrangement uses TRBV7-2 and TRBJ2-7; no clear D. CDR3 size: 15 residues. The V gene lost 3 bases and the J gene lost 3 bases, with 15 bases spanning the gap. From germline, CDR1 is SGHTA and CDR2 FQGNSA.

This clonotype was seen once. The DNA for the CDR3 is TGCGCCAGCAGCCAGGCAAGGGCCCAGTCTGGAAACACCATATATTTT. Its protein product is CASSQARAQSGNTIYF. The V gene is TRBV4-3, the J gene TRBJ1-3; D ambiguous. The CDR3 has 16 residues. Trimming removed 3 bases from V and 1 base from J, with 13 bases in between. Germline lookup yields CDR1 LGHNA and CDR2 YSLEER.

On this clonotype itself: Given a much more abundant clone one base away, this may be a read error. The gene calls are TRBV12-3 or TRBV12-4 and TRBJ2-7; 12 positions agree with TRBD2. The CDR3 consists of 19 residues. V shed 4 bases, J shed 4 bases, and the junction held 17 bases outside the gene matches. CDR3 in amino acids: CASSSVRALAGGGGYEQYF. CDR3 bases: TGTGCCAGCAGTTCTGTTCGGGCGCTAGCGGGAGGGGGCGGGTACGAGCAGTACTTC.

In the case of this clonotype: A much larger clone lies one base from this, so it may be a read error. This rearrangement joins TRBV6-8 to TRBJ2-5; D might be TRBD1 or TRBD2, each matching 5 bases. V gave up 8 bases and J gave up 4 bases, with 17 bases separating them. CDR3 length: 14 residues. Germline V CDR1 and CDR2: MNHGY, SAAAGT. CDR3 bases: TGTGCCAGCGCCGGGACCCAGACGCGAGAGACCCAGTACTTC. Protein sequence: CASAGTQTRETQYF.

The chain employs TRBV29-1 and TRBJ2-7, with D tentatively TRBD2 (5 bases). There are 13 residues in the CDR3. V was clipped by 1 base and J by 2 bases, with 9 bases between them. Germline-derived CDR1 and CDR2 are SQVTM and ANQGSEA. CDR3: CSVEGTLPYEQYF. The CDR3 nucleotides read TGCAGCGTTGAAGGGACTTTACCCTACGAGCAGTACTTC.

This clonotype was seen ten or more times. J is TRBJ2-1 and V is TRBV6-1, with D possibly TRBD2 on 5 matching bases. V lost 3 bases to trimming and J lost 1 base, with 7 bases between them. The germline V gene encodes CDR1 MNHNS and CDR2 SASEGT. The CDR3 is made up of 14 amino acids. CDR3 region: CASSDDYSYNEQFF. In nucleotides, the CDR3 is TGTGCCAGCAGTGACGACTATTCCTACAATGAGCAGTTCTTC.

In regard to this clonotype: A much more abundant neighbour one base away suggests this may be a read error. The gene calls are TRBV3-1 and TRBJ2-3, with 7 bases identical to TRBD2. The V segment lost 1 base and the J segment 4 bases; nucleotides outside the gene matches: 8. CDR1 and CDR2 (germline): LGHDT, YNNKEL (reference sequence). This CDR3 is 16 amino acids long. This CDR3 is CASSQVGRFSADTQYF. In DNA form, the CDR3 reads TGTGCCAGCAGCCAAGTCGGGAGGTTTAGCGCAGATACGCAGTATTTT.

This chain uses TRBV6-2 or TRBV6-3 with TRBJ1-1, with D unclear. The V gene lost 0 bases and the J gene lost 8 bases, with 7 bases spanning the gap. Looked up from germline, CDR1 is MNHEY and CDR2 is SVGEGT. This CDR3 is 12 amino acids long. The CDR3 sequence is CASSYSGREAFF. The CDR3 nucleotides are TGTGCCAGCAGTTACTCGGGCAGGGAAGCTTTCTTT.

This clonotype was observed many times. The CDR3 DNA reads as TGTGCCAGCAGTTACTCGGAGGGAGCCGGGGAGCTGTTTTTT. Its protein is CASSYSEGAGELFF. This chain links TRBV6-2 or TRBV6-3 with TRBJ2-2; D is perhaps TRBD2 (6 bases). The CDR3 loop spans 14 amino acids. V dropped 0 bases and J dropped 6 bases, with 8 bases sitting between them. The germline gives CDR1 MNHEY, CDR2 SVGEGT.

As DNA, the CDR3 is TGCGCCAGCAGCTTGGGCCTAGCGGACGCCAGCGAGCAGTACTTC. As protein: CASSLGLADASEQYF. V usage is TRBV5-1 and J usage is TRBJ2-7, with 7 bases matching TRBD2. There are 15 residues in the CDR3. Germline values: CDR1 SGHRS, CDR2 YFSETQ. The trim removed 0 bases at V and 6 bases at J, leaving 9 bases unmatched.

The V and J genes are TRBV5-1 and TRBJ2-7, with TRBD1 matching over 9 bases. The trim removed 6 bases at V and 5 bases at J, leaving 12 bases unmatched. This CDR3 spans 15 amino acids. The germline CDR1 and CDR2 sequences are SGHRS and YFSETQ. The CDR3 DNA follows: TGCGCCAGCACAAGGGGGGACAGGGTATTCCACGAGCAGTACTTC. This translates into CASTRGDRVFHEQYF.

This clonotype was picked up a small number of times. V gene TRBV2 combines with J gene TRBJ1-5; D gene uncertain. The V gene lost 5 bases and the J gene lost 9 bases, with 14 bases spanning the gap. From germline, CDR1 is SNHLY and CDR2 FYNNEI. This CDR3 is built from 13 residues. The CDR3 sequence is CASSLGLWRPQHF. Here the CDR3 DNA reads TGTGCCAGCAGTCTGGGGTTGTGGCGGCCCCAGCATTTT.

The chain uses TRBV20-1 and TRBJ2-5; tentative D call: TRBD2 (6 bases). Deletions cut 6 bases from V and 3 bases from J, with 14 bases between. The CDR3 covers 13 residues. CDR1 and CDR2 (germline): DFQATT, SNEGSKA (reference sequence). CDR3 bases: TGCAGTGCGGACCCGGGACTGGAAGAGACCCAGTACTTC. As protein: CSADPGLEETQYF.

The chain has TRBV7-9 and TRBJ1-1; D ambiguous. Trimming cost V 6 bases and J 7 bases, with 9 bases left between them. This CDR3 contains 11 residues. CDR1 is SEHNR, CDR2 FQNEAQ, per germline (reference sequence). The CDR3, as DNA: TGTGCCAGCAGTACAGCTCTTGAAGCTTTCTTT. It yields the protein CASSTALEAFF.

With respect to this clonotype: This clone may be a read error of a much larger clone one base away. The chain has TRBV6-9 and TRBJ2-2; D possibly corresponds to TRBD1 (5 bases). The CDR3 has 12 amino acids. The germline CDR1 and CDR2 sequences are MNHGY and SVAAGI. Trimming removed 3 bases at V and 6 bases at J, with 5 bases between. CDR3 region: CASSYRAGELFF. CDR3 in DNA: TGTGCCAGCAGTTACAGGGCCGGGGAGCTGTTTTTT.

This clonotype was observed many times. J is TRBJ2-3 and V is TRBV28, with D possibly being TRBD2 (6 bases). Germline loops: CDR1 MDHEN, CDR2 SYDVKM. V lost 3 bases, J lost 2 bases, and 15 bases lay in between. The CDR3 is 16 residues long. CDR3 in amino acids: CASSFRREPYTDTQYF. The CDR3 DNA reads TGTGCCAGCAGTTTTCGACGGGAGCCTTACACAGATACGCAGTATTTT.

This clonotype was counted ten times or more. V gene TRBV20-1 combines with J gene TRBJ2-7; D is tentatively TRBD1 or TRBD2 (5 bases each). This CDR3 comprises 17 residues. The V end lost 0 bases, the J end lost 3 bases, and 21 bases lay between the germline ends. Germline lookup yields CDR1 DFQATT and CDR2 SNEGSKA (reference sequence). As DNA, the CDR3 is TGCAGTGCTAGAGATGGTTTCGGGGCAGGGAACTTCTACGAGCAGTACTTC. Translating gives CSARDGFGAGNFYEQYF.

This clonotype was observed many times. This sequence joins TRBV3-1 and TRBJ2-1; the match to TRBD2 covers 8 bases. In germline, CDR1 is LGHDT, CDR2 YNNKEL (reference sequence). The CDR3 runs to 16 residues. V was clipped by 2 bases and J by 6 bases; unmatched bases: 9. This CDR3 reads CASSQISGRSGNEQFF. As DNA, the CDR3 is TGTGCCAGCAGCCAAATCAGCGGGAGATCGGGCAATGAGCAGTTCTTC.

In its sample, this clonotype was seen a few times. CDR3 protein: CASSPTGPSASPLHF. The CDR3 DNA follows: TGTGCCAGCAGTCCTACGGGGCCCTCAGCTTCACCCCTCCACTTT. The V call is TRBV28, the J call TRBJ1-6; possible D gene TRBD1, 5 bases. The CDR3 is made up of 15 amino acids. Germline loops: CDR1 MDHEN, CDR2 SYDVKM. V was clipped by 5 bases and J by 9 bases, with 17 bases between them. Together with reference TRBV28 and TRBJ1-6, the CDR3 gives the full variable domain: DVKVTQSSRYLVKRTGEKVFLECVQDMDHENMFWYRQDPGLGLRLIYFSYDVKMKEKGDIPEGYSVSREKKERFSLILESASTNQTSMYLCASSPTGPSASPLHFGNGTRLTVT.

This chain connects TRBV6-1 to TRBJ2-1, with D perhaps assigned TRBD1 or TRBD2 (5 bases each). The germline V and J ends were trimmed by 5 bases and 0 bases, with 14 bases remaining between them. The CDR3 extends over 16 amino acids. In germline, CDR1 is MNHNS, CDR2 SASEGT. The CDR3 reads CASSPGTESSYNEQFF. The CDR3 coding sequence is TGTGCCAGCAGTCCCGGGACCGAAAGCTCCTACAATGAGCAGTTCTTC.

The table lists this clonotype with a few counts. The junction departs from germline at one end; a sequencing error may be responsible. V gene TRBV20-1 combines with J gene TRBJ1-6; D unresolved. Per germline, CDR1 DFQATT and CDR2 SNEGSKA (reference sequence). The CDR3 extends over 18 amino acids. The CDR3 DNA sequence: TGCAGTACTAGAGATCTAGACACTTTCAGCTCCTATAATTCACCCCTCCACTTT. Translated: CSTRDLDTFSSYNSPLHF.

The chain is built from TRBV3-1 and TRBJ2-7; TRBD2 matches at 8 bases. V was pared by 5 bases and J by 4 bases, with 16 bases of the junction left unmatched. The CDR3 spans 17 residues. CDR1 is LGHDT, CDR2 YNNKEL, per germline (reference sequence). Here the CDR3 reads CASSYRGGVAGHYEQYF. CDR3 sequence (DNA): TGTGCCAGCAGCTATCGAGGGGGGGTAGCGGGACATTACGAGCAGTACTTC.

This clonotype was counted a single time. This sequence joins TRBV20-1 and TRBJ2-3; D gene uncertain. V lost 6 bases and J lost 0, with 13 bases in between. Germline V CDR1 and CDR2: DFQATT, SNEGSKA (reference sequence). CDR3 length: 14 residues. The CDR3 is CSALTSPSTDTQYF. CDR3 DNA: TGCAGTGCCCTGACCTCCCCTAGCACAGATACGCAGTATTTT.